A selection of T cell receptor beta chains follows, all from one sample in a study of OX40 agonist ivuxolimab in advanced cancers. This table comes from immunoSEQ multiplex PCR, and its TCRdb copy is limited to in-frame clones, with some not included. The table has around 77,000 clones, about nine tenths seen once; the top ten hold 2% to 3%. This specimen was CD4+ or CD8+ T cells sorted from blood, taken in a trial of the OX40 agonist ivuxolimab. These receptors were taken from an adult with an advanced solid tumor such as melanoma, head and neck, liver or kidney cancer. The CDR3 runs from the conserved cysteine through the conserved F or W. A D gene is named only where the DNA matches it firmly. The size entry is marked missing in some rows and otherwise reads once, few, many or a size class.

CDR3aa: CASPQPGTGAYEQYF; CDR3nt: TGTGCCAGCCCACAACCCGGGACAGGGGCCTACGAGCAGTACTTC; v_gene: TRBV6-1; abundance: .; d_gene: TRBD1; j_gene: TRBJ2-7
CDR3aa: CASRSRQGATIPLF; CDR3nt: TGTGCCAGCAGATCCCGACAGGGGGCTACTATCCCTCTCTTT; v_gene: TRBV6-5; abundance: medium-sized; d_gene: TRBD1; j_gene: TRBJ1-1
CDR3aa: CASSLLGPGYGYTF; CDR3nt: TGTGCCAGCAGCCTGTTGGGCCCAGGCTATGGCTACACCTTC; v_gene: TRBV2; abundance: .; d_gene: .; j_gene: TRBJ1-2
CDR3aa: CAWRSRGDTEAFF; CDR3nt: TGTGCTTGGAGGAGTAGGGGTGACACTGAAGCTTTCTTT; v_gene: TRBV30; abundance: few; d_gene: .; j_gene: TRBJ1-1
CDR3aa: CASSVGGEQYF; CDR3nt: TGTGCCAGCAGCGTAGGGGGGGAGCAGTACTTC; v_gene: TRBV5-6; abundance: .; d_gene: .; j_gene: TRBJ2-7
CDR3aa: CASSSKLAGQETQYF; CDR3nt: TGTGCCAGCAGCTCTAAACTAGCGGGCCAAGAGACCCAGTACTTC; v_gene: TRBV5-4; abundance: .; d_gene: TRBD2; j_gene: TRBJ2-5
CDR3aa: CASSGESNQPQHF; CDR3nt: TGTGCCAGCAGTGGGGAGTCCAATCAGCCCCAGCATTTT; v_gene: TRBV2; abundance: .; d_gene: .; j_gene: TRBJ1-5
CDR3aa: CASRRLRYSNQPQHF; CDR3nt: TGTGCCAGCAGACGACTGAGGTATAGCAATCAGCCCCAGCATTTT; v_gene: TRBV2; abundance: .; d_gene: .; j_gene: TRBJ1-5
CDR3aa: CASSRGHSNQPQHF; CDR3nt: TGTGCCAGCAGCCGTGGACACAGCAATCAGCCCCAGCATTTT; v_gene: TRBV6-1; abundance: .; d_gene: .; j_gene: TRBJ1-5
CDR3aa: CASSLRDRVWETQYF; CDR3nt: TGTGCCAGCAGCCTCCGGGACAGGGTTTGGGAGACCCAGTACTTC; v_gene: TRBV28; abundance: .; d_gene: TRBD1; j_gene: TRBJ2-5
CDR3aa: CASSLSRDSRLHEQFF; CDR3nt: TGTGCCAGCAGCTTATCCCGGGACTCCCGCCTACATGAGCAGTTCTTC; v_gene: TRBV7-9; abundance: .; d_gene: .; j_gene: TRBJ2-1